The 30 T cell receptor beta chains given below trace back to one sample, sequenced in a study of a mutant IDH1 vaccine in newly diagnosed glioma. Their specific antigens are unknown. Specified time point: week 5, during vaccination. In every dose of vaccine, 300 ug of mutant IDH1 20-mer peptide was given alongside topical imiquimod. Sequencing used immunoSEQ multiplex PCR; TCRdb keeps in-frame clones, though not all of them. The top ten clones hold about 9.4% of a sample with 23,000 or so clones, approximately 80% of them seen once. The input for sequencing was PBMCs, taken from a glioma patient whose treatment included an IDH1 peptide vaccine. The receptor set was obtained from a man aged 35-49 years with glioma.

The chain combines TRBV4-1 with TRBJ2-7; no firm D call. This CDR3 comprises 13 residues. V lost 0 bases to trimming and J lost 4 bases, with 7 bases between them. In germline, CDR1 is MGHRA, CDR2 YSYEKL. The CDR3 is CASSQDRSYEQYF. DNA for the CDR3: TGCGCCAGCAGCCAAGATCGAAGTTACGAGCAGTACTTC.

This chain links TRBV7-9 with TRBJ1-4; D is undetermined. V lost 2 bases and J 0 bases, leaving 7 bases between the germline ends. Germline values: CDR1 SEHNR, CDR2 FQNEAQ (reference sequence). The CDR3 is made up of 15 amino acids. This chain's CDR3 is CASSLLTATNEKLFF. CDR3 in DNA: TGTGCCAGCAGCTTACTGACTGCAACTAATGAAAAACTGTTTTTT.

The CDR3 here is CASSIGSGDEQYF. As DNA, the CDR3 is TGTGCCAGTAGTATAGGATCAGGAGACGAGCAGTACTTC. V usage is TRBV19 and J usage is TRBJ2-7; D call uncertain. Trimming removed 1 base from V and 5 bases from J, with 9 bases in between. The length of the CDR3 is 13 residues. Looked up from germline, CDR1 is LNHDA and CDR2 is SQIVND (reference sequence). Full variable domain (outside the CDR3, taken from reference TRBV19 and TRBJ2-7): DGGITQSPKYLFRKEGQNVTLSCEQNLNHDAMYWYRQDPGQGLRLIYYSQIVNDFQKGDIAEGYSVSREKKESFPLTVTSAQKNPTAFYLCASSIGSGDEQYFGPGTRLTVT.

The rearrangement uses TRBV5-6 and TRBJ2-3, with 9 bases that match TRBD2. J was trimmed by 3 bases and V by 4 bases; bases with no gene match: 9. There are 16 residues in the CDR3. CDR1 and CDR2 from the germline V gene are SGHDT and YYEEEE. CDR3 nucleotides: TGTGCCAGCAGCCACTGGGCTCTAGCGGGAACAGATACGCAGTATTTT. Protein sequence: CASSHWALAGTDTQYF.

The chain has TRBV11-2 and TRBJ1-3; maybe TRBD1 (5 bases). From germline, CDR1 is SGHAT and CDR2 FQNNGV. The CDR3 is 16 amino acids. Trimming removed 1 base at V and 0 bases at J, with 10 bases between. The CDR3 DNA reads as TGTGCCAGCAGCTTAGTGGGACGCCGCTCTGGAAACACCATATATTTT. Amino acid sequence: CASSLVGRRSGNTIYF.

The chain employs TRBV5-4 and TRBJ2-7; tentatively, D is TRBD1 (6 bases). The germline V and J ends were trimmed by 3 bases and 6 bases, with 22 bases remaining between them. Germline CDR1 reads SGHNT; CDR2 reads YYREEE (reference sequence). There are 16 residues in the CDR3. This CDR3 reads CASSSPRGSDLAEQYF. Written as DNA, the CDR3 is TGTGCCAGCAGCTCCCCTAGGGGGAGCGACCTCGCCGAGCAGTACTTC.

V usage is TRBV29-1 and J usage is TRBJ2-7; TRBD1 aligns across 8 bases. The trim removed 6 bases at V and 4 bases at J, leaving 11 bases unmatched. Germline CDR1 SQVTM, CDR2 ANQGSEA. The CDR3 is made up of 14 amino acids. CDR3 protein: CSVASQGAAYEQYF. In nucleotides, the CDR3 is TGCAGCGTGGCCAGTCAGGGGGCCGCGTACGAGCAGTACTTC.

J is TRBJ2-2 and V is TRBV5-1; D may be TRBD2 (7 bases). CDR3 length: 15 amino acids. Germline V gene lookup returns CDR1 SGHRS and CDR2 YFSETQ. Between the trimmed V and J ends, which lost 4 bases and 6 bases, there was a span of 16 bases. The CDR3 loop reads CASSRGGAQSGELFF. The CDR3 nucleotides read TGCGCCAGCAGCCGAGGGGGGGCGCAATCCGGGGAGCTGTTTTTT.

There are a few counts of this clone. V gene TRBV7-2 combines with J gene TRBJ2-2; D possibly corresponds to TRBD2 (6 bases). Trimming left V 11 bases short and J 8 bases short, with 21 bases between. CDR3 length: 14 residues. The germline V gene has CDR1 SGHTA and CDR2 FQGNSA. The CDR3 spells CAGARDSSTGELFF. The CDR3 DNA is TGTGCCGGGGCGAGGGACTCGAGCACTGGGGAGCTGTTTTTT.

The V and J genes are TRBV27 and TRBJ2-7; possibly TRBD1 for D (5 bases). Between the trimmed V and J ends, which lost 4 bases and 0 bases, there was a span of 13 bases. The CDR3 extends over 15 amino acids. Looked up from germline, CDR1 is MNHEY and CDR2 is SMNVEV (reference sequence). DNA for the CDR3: TGTGCCAGCAGTTACCAGGGCGGCAGCTCCTACGAGCAGTACGTC. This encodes CASSYQGGSSYEQYV.

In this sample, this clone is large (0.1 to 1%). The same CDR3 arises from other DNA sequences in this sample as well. For the CDR3, the DNA is TGCAGCGTCACGACAGGGGCGACCGGGGAGCTGTTTTTT. It specifies CSVTTGATGELFF. The chain recombines TRBV29-1 with TRBJ2-2, with 8 bases identical to TRBD1. The junction had 5 bases not matched to a gene; V was cut back by 6 bases and J by 5 bases. Germline CDR1 reads SQVTM; CDR2 reads ANQGSEA. The CDR3 covers 13 residues.

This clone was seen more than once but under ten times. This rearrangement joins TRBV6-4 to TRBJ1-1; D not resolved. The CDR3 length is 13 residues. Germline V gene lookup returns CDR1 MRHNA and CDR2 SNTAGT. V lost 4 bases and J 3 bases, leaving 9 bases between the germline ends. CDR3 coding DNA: TGTGCCAGCAGTGCGGAAGAGCACACTGAAGCTTTCTTT. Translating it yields CASSAEEHTEAFF.

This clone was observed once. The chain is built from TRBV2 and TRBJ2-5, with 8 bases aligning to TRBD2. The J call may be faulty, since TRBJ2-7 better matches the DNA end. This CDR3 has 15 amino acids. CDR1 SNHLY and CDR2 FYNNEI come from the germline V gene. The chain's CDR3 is CASSPTSGGLGEQYF. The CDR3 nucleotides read TGTGCCAGCAGCCCAACTAGCGGAGGCCTCGGCGAGCAGTACTTC.

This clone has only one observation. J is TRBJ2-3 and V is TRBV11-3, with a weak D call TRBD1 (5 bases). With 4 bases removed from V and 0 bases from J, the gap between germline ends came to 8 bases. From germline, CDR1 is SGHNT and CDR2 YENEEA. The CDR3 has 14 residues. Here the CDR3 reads CASSSGWSTDTQYF. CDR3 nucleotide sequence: TGTGCCAGCAGCTCAGGGTGGAGCACAGATACGCAGTATTTT.

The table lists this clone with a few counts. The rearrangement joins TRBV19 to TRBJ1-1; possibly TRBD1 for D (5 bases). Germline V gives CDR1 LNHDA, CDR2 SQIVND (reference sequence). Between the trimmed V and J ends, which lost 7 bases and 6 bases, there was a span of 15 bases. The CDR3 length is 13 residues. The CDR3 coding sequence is TGTGCCAGTACCCGGGGTCGGGGCCCTGAAGCTTTCTTT. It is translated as CASTRGRGPEAFF.

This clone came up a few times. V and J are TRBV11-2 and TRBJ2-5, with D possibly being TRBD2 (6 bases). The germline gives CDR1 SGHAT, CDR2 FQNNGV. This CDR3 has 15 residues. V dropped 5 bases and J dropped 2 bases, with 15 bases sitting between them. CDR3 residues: CASSPGTAIQETQYF. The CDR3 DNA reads TGTGCCAGCAGCCCAGGGACTGCTATTCAAGAGACCCAGTACTTC.

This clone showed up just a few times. The CDR3 DNA reads as TGTGCCAGCAGCGTAAGCGTTAGCTCCTACAATGAGCAGTTCTTC. Translated: CASSVSVSSYNEQFF. This chain joins TRBV7-2 and TRBJ2-1, with D unresolved. Germline V gene lookup returns CDR1 SGHTA and CDR2 FQGNSA. The V gene lost 5 bases and the J gene lost 0 bases, with 11 bases spanning the gap. The CDR3 extends over 15 amino acids.

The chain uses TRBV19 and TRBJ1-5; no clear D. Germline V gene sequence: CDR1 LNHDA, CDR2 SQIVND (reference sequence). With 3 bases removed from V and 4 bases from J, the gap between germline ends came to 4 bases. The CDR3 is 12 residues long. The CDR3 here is CASSMGNQPQHF. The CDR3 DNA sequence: TGTGCCAGTAGTATGGGGAATCAGCCCCAGCATTTT.

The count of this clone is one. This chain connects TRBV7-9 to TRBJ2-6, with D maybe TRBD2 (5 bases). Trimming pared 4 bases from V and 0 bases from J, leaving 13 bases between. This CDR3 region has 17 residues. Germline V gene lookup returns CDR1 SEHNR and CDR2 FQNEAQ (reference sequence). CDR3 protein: CASSSLARDSGANVLTF. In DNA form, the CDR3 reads TGTGCCAGCAGCTCGTTGGCGAGGGACTCTGGGGCCAACGTCCTGACTTTC.

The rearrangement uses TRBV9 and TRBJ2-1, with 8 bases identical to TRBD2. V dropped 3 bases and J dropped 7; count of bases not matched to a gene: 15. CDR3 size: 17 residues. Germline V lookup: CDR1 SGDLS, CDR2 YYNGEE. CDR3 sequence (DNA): TGTGCCAGCAGCGGACGACTAGCGACGAAAGATAGGAATGAGCAGTTCTTC. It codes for CASSGRLATKDRNEQFF. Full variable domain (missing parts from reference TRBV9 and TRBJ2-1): DSGVTQTPKHLITATGQRVTLRCSPRSGDLSVYWYQQSLDQGLQFLIQYYNGEERAKGNILERFSAQQFPDLHSELNLSSLELGDSALYFCASSGRLATKDRNEQFFGPGTRLTVL.

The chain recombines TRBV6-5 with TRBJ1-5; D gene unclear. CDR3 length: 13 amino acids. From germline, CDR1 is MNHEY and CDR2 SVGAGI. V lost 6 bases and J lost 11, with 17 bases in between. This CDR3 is CASRYTLLDAQHF. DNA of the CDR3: TGTGCCAGCAGATATACACTCTTGGACGCCCAGCATTTT.

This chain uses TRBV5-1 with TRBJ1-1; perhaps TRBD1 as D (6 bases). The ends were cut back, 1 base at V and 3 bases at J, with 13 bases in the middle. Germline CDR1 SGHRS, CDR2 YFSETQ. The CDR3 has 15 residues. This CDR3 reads CASSLTGRGDTEAFF. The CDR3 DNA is TGCGCCAGCAGCTTGACCGGCAGGGGTGACACTGAAGCTTTCTTT.

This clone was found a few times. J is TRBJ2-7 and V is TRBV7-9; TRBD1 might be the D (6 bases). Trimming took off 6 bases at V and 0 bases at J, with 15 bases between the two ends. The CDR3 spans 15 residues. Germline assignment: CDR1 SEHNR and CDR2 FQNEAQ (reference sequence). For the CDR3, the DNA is TGTGCCAGCAGTAGGACGGGACACAGCTCCTACGAGCAGTACTTC. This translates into CASSRTGHSSYEQYF.

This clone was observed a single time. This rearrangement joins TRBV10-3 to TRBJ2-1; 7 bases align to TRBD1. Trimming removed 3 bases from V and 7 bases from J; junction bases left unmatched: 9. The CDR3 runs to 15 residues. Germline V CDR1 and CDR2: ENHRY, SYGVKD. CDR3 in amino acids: CAISDGQGVGNEQFF. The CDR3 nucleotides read TGTGCCATCAGTGACGGGCAGGGGGTTGGGAATGAGCAGTTCTTC.

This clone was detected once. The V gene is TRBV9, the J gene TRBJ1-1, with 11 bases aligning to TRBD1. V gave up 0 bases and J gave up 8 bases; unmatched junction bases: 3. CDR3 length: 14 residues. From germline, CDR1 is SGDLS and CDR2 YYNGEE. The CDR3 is CASSVVGTGGEAFF. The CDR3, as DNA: TGTGCCAGCAGCGTAGTTGGGACAGGGGGAGAAGCTTTCTTT.

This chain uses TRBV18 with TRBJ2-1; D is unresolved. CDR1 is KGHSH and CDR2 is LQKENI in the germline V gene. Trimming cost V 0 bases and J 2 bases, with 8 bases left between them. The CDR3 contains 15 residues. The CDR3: CASSPPVGAYNEQFF. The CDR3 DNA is TGTGCCAGCTCACCACCGGTTGGGGCCTACAATGAGCAGTTCTTC. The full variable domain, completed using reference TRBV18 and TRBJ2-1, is NAGVMQNPRHLVRRRGQEARLRCSPMKGHSHVYWYRQLPEEGLKFMVYLQKENIIDESGMPKERFSAEFPKEGPSILRIQQVVRGDSAAYFCASSPPVGAYNEQFFGPGTRLTVL.

The CDR3 region is CASSSDRGLEAFF. The CDR3 bases are TGTGCCAGCAGCTCGGACAGGGGGCTGGAAGCTTTCTTT. This rearrangement joins TRBV11-2 to TRBJ1-1, with 11 positions matching TRBD1. CDR1 SGHAT and CDR2 FQNNGV come from the germline V gene. The CDR3 extends over 13 amino acids. V lost 4 bases to trimming and J lost 8 bases; unmatched junction nucleotides: 3.

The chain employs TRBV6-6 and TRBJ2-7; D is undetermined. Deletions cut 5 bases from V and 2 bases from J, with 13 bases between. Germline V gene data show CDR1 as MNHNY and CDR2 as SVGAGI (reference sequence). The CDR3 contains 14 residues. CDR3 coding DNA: TGTGCCAGCAGTGACCCTACACTAACCTACGAGCAGTACTTC. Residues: CASSDPTLTYEQYF.

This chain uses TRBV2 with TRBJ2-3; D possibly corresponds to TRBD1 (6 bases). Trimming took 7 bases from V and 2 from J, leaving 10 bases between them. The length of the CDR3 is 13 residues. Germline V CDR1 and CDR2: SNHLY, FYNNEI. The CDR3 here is CASTRTVTDTQYF. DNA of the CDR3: TGTGCCAGCACTCGGACAGTCACAGATACGCAGTATTTT.

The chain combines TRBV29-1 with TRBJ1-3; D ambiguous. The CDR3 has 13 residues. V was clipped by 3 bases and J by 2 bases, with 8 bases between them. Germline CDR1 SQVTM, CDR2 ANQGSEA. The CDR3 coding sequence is TGCAGCGTTGACGAGGGCGCTGGAAACACCATATATTTT. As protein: CSVDEGAGNTIYF.